This record concerns one T cell receptor beta chain sequence. Antigen: not known. Here immunoSEQ multiplex PCR was the method, and the copy in TCRdb shows in-frame clones only, minus some. The table has about 120,000 clones, 75% to 90% seen once; the top ten hold about 5.4%. This record comes from a study of T cell responses to AZD1222 COVID-19 vaccine. General study findings and limits: Spike-specific TCR breadth and depth grew following two AZD1222 doses. White British ancestry dominated among donors, who included more females, and clonal diversity was possibly underestimated. Spike regions recognized by vaccine-associated CD4 TCRs spanned the protein, led by 160-218 and 743-854. Nearly half of spike-specific TCRs reportedly target variant regions that are unmutated in the B.1.351 and B.1.1.7 variants.

Sequencing used peripheral blood, obtained on day 0 of AZD1222 vaccination. The source of this sequence is an adult in good health.

CDR3 protein: CASRLVLVGQVEEKLFF. The CDR3 DNA sequence: TGTGCAAGTCGCTTAGTATTGGTTGGGCAGGTCGAAGAAAAACTGTTTTTT. This chain connects TRBV12-2 to TRBJ1-4; the D call TRBD1 from the table was never checked on the DNA. TRBV12-2 is annotated as a pseudogene. CDR3 size: 17 residues.